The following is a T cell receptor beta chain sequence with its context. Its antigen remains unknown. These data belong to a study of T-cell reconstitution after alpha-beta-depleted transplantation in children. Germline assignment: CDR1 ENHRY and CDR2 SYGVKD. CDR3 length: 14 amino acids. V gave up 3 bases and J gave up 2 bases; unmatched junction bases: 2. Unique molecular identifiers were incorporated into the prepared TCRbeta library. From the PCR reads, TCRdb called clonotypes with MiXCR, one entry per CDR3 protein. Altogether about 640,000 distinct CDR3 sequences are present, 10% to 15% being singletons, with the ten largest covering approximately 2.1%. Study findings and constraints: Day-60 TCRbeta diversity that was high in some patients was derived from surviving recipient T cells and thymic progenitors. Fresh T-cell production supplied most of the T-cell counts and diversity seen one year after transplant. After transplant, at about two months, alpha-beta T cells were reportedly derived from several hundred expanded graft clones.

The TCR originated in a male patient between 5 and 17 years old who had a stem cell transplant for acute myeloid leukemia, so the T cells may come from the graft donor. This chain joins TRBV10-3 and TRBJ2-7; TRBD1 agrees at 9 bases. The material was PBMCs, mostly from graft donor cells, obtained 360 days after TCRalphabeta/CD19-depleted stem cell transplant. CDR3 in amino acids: CAISDWTGAYEQYF. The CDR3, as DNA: TGTGCCATCAGTGACTGGACAGGGGCCTACGAGCAGTACTTC.